The 20 T cell receptor beta chains given below trace back to one sample, sequenced in a study of blood T cells in healthy people across ages. The authors ran a second PCR of 7 to 11 cycles using a sample-barcoded 5' primer and a J-beta primer mix. TCRdb called the 5' RACE reads again in MiXCR, with one record for every CDR3 protein. The sample contains 900,000 to 950,000 distinct CDR3 sequences, about 27% of which appear only once. Separately, the same data were catalogued under a study of T cells of mothers and their children.

Sequenced sample: blood. Receptor source: a middle-aged woman in good health.

This clonotype was recorded a few times. This chain connects TRBV7-9 to TRBJ2-7; the match to TRBD1 covers 8 bases. Per germline, CDR1 SEHNR and CDR2 FQNEAQ (reference sequence). CDR3 length equals 15 residues. The junction had 7 bases not matched to a gene; V was cut back by 0 bases and J by 6 bases. The CDR3 nucleotides read TGTGCCAGCAGCTTAGCCCGGACAGGGCCGAGCGAGCAGTACTTC. Amino acids: CASSLARTGPSEQYF.

The V and J genes are TRBV29-1 and TRBJ2-5, with 9 bases that match TRBD1. V lost 6 bases and J lost 5; bases outside the gene matches: 10. CDR1 and CDR2 (germline): SQVTM, ANQGSEA. The CDR3 spans 14 residues. CDR3 sequence reads: CSVIPGTGRETQYF. The CDR3 DNA reads TGCAGCGTGATCCCCGGGACAGGGCGGGAGACCCAGTACTTC.

This clonotype was recorded many times. The chain has TRBV7-2 and TRBJ1-6, with 8 bases that match TRBD1. The CDR3 totals 13 residues. In germline, CDR1 is SGHTA, CDR2 FQGNSA. V shed 6 bases and J 8 bases; nucleotides not matched to a gene: 3. The DNA of the CDR3 is TGTGCCAGCAGAACGACAGGGGATTCACCCCTCCACTTT. Residues: CASRTTGDSPLHF.

The count of this clonotype is one. V and J are TRBV7-8 and TRBJ2-7; 8 bases match TRBD1. The germline V gene has CDR1 SGHVS and CDR2 FQNEAQ. Losses at the gene ends were 5 bases for V and 0 bases for J; bases not matched to a gene: 12. This CDR3 has 17 amino acids. This chain's CDR3 is CASSLVLPGGLSYEQYF. The CDR3 DNA follows: TGTGCCAGCAGCCTCGTATTACCAGGGGGCCTCTCCTACGAGCAGTACTTC. The entire variable domain, with the rest obtained from reference TRBV7-8 and TRBJ2-7, is as follows: GAGVSQSPRYKVAKRGQDVALRCDPISGHVSLFWYQQALGQGPEFLTYFQNEAQLDKSGLPSDRFFAERPEGSVSTLKIQRTQQEDSAVYLCASSLVLPGGLSYEQYFGPGTRLTVT.

The chain employs TRBV20-1 and TRBJ1-2; no firm D call. The CDR3 consists of 12 residues. V lost 7 bases to trimming and J lost 5 bases, with 14 bases between them. Looked up from germline, CDR1 is DFQATT and CDR2 is SNEGSKA (reference sequence). The CDR3 bases are TGCAGTGGGCGGGAGACGGTTTATGGCTACACCTTC. Protein: CSGRETVYGYTF.

Turning to this clonotype: The conserved phenylalanine or tryptophan is not found at the CDR3 terminus, so this likely reflects a read error. The J gene is TRBJ2-3, the V gene TRBV20-1; 9 nucleotides match TRBD2. The germline V gene has CDR1 DFQATT and CDR2 SNEGSKA (reference sequence). The CDR3 sequence is 15 residues long. V dropped 1 base and J dropped 7; count of bases not matched to a gene: 9. CDR3 DNA sequence: TGCAGTGCTAGAGTGGGGACTAGCATCGGGAATACGCAGTATTAT. Protein sequence: CSARVGTSIGNTQYY.

In this sample, this clonotype turned up many times. The V and J genes are TRBV10-3 and TRBJ1-2, with a tentative D call TRBD1 (6 bases). CDR1 ENHRY and CDR2 SYGVKD come from the germline V gene. The CDR3 contains 15 residues. Trimming cost V 3 bases and J 2 bases, with 13 bases left between them. The CDR3 coding sequence is TGTGCCATCAGTGACACAGGGCTTTCAAACTATGGCTACACCTTC. Encoded protein: CAISDTGLSNYGYTF.

The table lists this clonotype with a few counts. The V and J genes are TRBV7-2 and TRBJ1-1; D is perhaps TRBD1 (5 bases). There are 14 residues in the CDR3. Deletions cut 4 bases from V and 4 bases from J, with 13 bases between. Per germline, CDR1 SGHTA and CDR2 FQGNSA. CDR3 nucleotide sequence: TGTGCCAGCAGCTCACTTGGGGGAGTCACTGAAGCTTTCTTT. This encodes CASSSLGGVTEAFF.

The rearrangement joins TRBV5-1 to TRBJ1-1, with a possible D match to TRBD1 (5 bases). CDR1 is SGHRS, CDR2 YFSETQ, per germline. CDR3 length: 15 residues. Trimming took off 4 bases at V and 1 base at J, with 14 bases between the two ends. In nucleotides, the CDR3 is TGCGCCAGCAGCCGATTGAACAGGAGGAACACTGAAGCTTTCTTT. Its translation is CASSRLNRRNTEAFF.

The chain recombines TRBV7-9 with TRBJ2-3; 11 bases are a match to TRBD2. J gave up 3 bases and V 4 bases, and 9 bases lay outside the gene matches. The CDR3 is 17 amino acids. In germline, CDR1 is SEHNR, CDR2 FQNEAQ (reference sequence). The CDR3 bases are TGTGCCAGCAGCTCAAAACGACGACTAGCGGGGACAGATACGCAGTATTTT. Translated, it gives CASSSKRRLAGTDTQYF.

This chain connects TRBV9 to TRBJ2-5; 10 nucleotides agree with TRBD1. Per germline, CDR1 SGDLS and CDR2 YYNGEE. Trimming cost V 4 bases and J 2 bases; bases outside gene matches: 17. This CDR3 is built from 19 residues. CDR3 sequence reads: CASSSFSGTGASFQETQYF. Written as DNA, the CDR3 is TGTGCCAGCAGCTCCTTTTCCGGGACAGGGGCGAGTTTTCAAGAGACCCAGTACTTC.

This clonotype was detected many times. This may stem from a read error, because a much larger clone lies one nucleotide away. CDR3 DNA: TGTGCCAGCAGTTGCGCCCAGAGTGGGGACATTCAGTACTTC. Amino acids: CASSCAQSGDIQYF. The chain employs TRBV12-3 or TRBV12-4 and TRBJ2-4, with D unclear. V lost 4 bases, J lost 8 bases, and 15 bases lay in between. The CDR3 length is 14 residues.

V is TRBV7-2 and J is TRBJ2-1; 10 bases agree with TRBD1. The CDR3 consists of 13 residues. The J segment lost 13 bases and the V segment lost 5 bases, leaving 8 bases of the junction unmatched. From germline, CDR1 is SGHTA and CDR2 FQGNSA. The CDR3 DNA reads as TGTGCCAGCAGCCGGGACAGGGGAGAGACCCAGTTCTTC. Translated: CASSRDRGETQFF.

This clonotype was counted at least ten times. The chain employs TRBV7-2 and TRBJ2-5; D gene ambiguous. Germline V lookup: CDR1 SGHTA, CDR2 FQGNSA. This CDR3 has 14 amino acids. The V and J ends lost 1 base and 2 bases respectively, with 8 bases between them. The CDR3 region has the DNA TGTGCCAGCAGCTTAGTCGGCTTGCAAGAGACCCAGTACTTC. Its translation: CASSLVGLQETQYF.

This clonotype was seen many times. This chain connects TRBV7-2 to TRBJ2-7, with D unresolved. The V end lost 5 bases, the J end lost 1 base, and 18 bases lay between the germline ends. CDR3 size: 16 residues. The germline gives CDR1 SGHTA, CDR2 FQGNSA. This CDR3 is CASSPLTVNPSYEQYF. In DNA form, the CDR3 reads TGTGCCAGCAGCCCCCTAACAGTCAACCCGTCCTACGAGCAGTACTTC.

The table lists this clonotype with many counts. J is TRBJ1-1 and V is TRBV27; D may be TRBD1 (5 bases). The ends were cut back, 3 bases at V and 4 bases at J, with 9 bases in the middle. The CDR3 consists of 13 residues. Germline CDR1 MNHEY, CDR2 SMNVEV (reference sequence). The CDR3 DNA is TGTGCCAGCAGTTTCGGGACTCTCACTGAAGCTTTCTTT. It is translated as CASSFGTLTEAFF.

The J gene is TRBJ2-1, the V gene TRBV6-2 or TRBV6-3; 10 nucleotides match TRBD2. The length of the CDR3 is 16 residues. Germline-derived CDR1 and CDR2 are MNHEY and SVGEGT. Trimming removed 2 bases from V and 7 bases from J; junction bases left unmatched: 8. The CDR3 is CASSYGASGGENEQFF. In DNA form, the CDR3 reads TGTGCCAGCAGTTACGGCGCAAGCGGGGGGGAGAATGAGCAGTTCTTC.

The chain couples TRBV12-3 or TRBV12-4 to TRBJ2-3; tentative D call: TRBD1 (6 bases). CDR3 size: 13 residues. Trimming shortened V by 9 bases and J by 8 bases, and 18 bases separated the two germline ends. The CDR3 spells CASFDRSYGTQYF. CDR3 nucleotide sequence: TGTGCCAGTTTCGACAGGAGCTATGGTACGCAGTATTTT.

The table lists this clonotype with a few counts. The rearrangement joins TRBV6-1 to TRBJ1-2, with D possibly matching TRBD1 (5 bases). This CDR3 comprises 14 residues. Trimming removed 4 bases from V and 5 bases from J, with 14 bases in between. Germline loops: CDR1 MNHNS, CDR2 SASEGT. The CDR3 DNA reads as TGTGCCAGCAGTGCCTCTCGAGAGGGGTATGGCTACACCTTC. Its protein product is CASSASREGYGYTF.

Turning to this clonotype: A read error is possible here, since a much larger clone lies one base away. The gene calls are TRBV28 and TRBJ2-1, with 9 bases lining up with TRBD1. The CDR3 totals 16 residues. CDR1 MDHEN and CDR2 SYDVKM come from the germline V gene. This CDR3 is CAGSLIGDRGWNEQFF. CDR3 sequence (DNA): TGTGCCGGCAGTTTGATTGGAGACAGGGGGTGGAATGAGCAGTTCTTC. The full variable domain, with the rest looked up from reference TRBV28 and TRBJ2-1, is DVKVTQSSRYLVKRTGEKVFLECVQDMDHENMFWYRQDPGLGLRLIYFSYDVKMKEKGDIPEGYSVSREKKERFSLILESASTNQTSMYLCAGSLIGDRGWNEQFFGPGTRLTVL.